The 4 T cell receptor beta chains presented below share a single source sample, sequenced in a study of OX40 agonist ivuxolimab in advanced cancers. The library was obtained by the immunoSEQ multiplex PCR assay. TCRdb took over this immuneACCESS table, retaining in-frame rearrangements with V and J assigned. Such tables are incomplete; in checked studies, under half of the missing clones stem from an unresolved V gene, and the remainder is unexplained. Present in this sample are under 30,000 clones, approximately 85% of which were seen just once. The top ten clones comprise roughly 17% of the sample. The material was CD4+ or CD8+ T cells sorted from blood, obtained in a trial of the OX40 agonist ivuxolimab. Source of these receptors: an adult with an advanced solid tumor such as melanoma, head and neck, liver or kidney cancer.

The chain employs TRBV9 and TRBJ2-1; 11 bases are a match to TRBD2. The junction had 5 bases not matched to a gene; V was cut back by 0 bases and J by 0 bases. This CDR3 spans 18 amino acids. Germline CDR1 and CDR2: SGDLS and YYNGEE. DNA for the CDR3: TGTGCCAGCAGCGTAGCCGGACTAGCGGGTGGCTCCTACAATGAGCAGTTCTTC. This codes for CASSVAGLAGGSYNEQFF.

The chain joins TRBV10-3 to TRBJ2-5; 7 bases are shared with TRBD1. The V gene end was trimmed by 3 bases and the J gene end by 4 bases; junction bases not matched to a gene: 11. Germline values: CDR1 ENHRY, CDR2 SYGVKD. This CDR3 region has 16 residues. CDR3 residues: CAISDPRTGGGETQYF. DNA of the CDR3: TGTGCCATCAGTGACCCGCGGACAGGCGGCGGAGAGACCCAGTACTTC.

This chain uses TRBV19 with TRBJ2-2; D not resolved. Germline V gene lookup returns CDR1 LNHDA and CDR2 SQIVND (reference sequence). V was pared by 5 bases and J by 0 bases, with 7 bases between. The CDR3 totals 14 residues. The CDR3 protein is CASSSFANTGELFF. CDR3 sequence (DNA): TGTGCCAGTAGTTCGTTTGCGAACACCGGGGAGCTGTTTTTT.

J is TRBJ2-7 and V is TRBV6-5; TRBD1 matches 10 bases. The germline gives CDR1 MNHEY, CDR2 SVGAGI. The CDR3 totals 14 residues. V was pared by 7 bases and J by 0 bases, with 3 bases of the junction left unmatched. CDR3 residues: CASKGQGNSYEQYF. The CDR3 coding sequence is TGTGCCAGCAAGGGACAGGGGAACTCCTACGAGCAGTACTTC.